These 20 T cell receptor beta chains originate from one sample sequenced in a study of monozygotic twins with cystic fibrosis. The assay was immunoSEQ multiplex PCR, and TCRdb's table has in-frame clones only and misses some. The table has 36,000 or so clones, about nine tenths seen once; the top ten hold less than 0.2%. The sample comprised blood. The receptors shown here come from a boy aged 2-15 years with cystic fibrosis.

This sequence joins TRBV20-1 and TRBJ1-2, with no clear D. Deletions cut 2 bases from V and 11 bases from J, with 12 bases between. The CDR3 consists of 11 residues. Germline V gene sequence: CDR1 DFQATT, CDR2 SNEGSKA (reference sequence). This CDR3 reads CSARIRSSYTF. The CDR3 DNA sequence: TGCAGTGCTAGAATTCGAAGCTCTTACACCTTC.

This clone was detected a few times. The chain joins TRBV27 to TRBJ2-7; weak D call: TRBD2 (6 bases). Germline V gene lookup returns CDR1 MNHEY and CDR2 SMNVEV (reference sequence). The CDR3 is 16 residues long. The germline V and J ends were trimmed by 4 bases and 2 bases, with 18 bases remaining between them. This chain's CDR3 is CASSYNTPGSTYEQYF. The CDR3 DNA sequence: TGTGCCAGCAGTTACAATACCCCCGGGAGTACCTACGAGCAGTACTTC.

V and J are TRBV15 and TRBJ1-2; no reliable D call. Trimming cost V 1 base and J 3 bases, with 9 bases left between them. CDR3 length: 14 residues. The germline V gene has CDR1 LNHNV and CDR2 YYDKDF (reference sequence). This CDR3 reads CATSRAAPDYGYTF. The CDR3 DNA is TGTGCCACCAGCAGAGCGGCACCCGACTATGGCTACACCTTC.

This sequence joins TRBV4-1 and TRBJ2-3; 11 nucleotides agree with TRBD1. The V segment lost 3 bases and the J segment 3 bases; nucleotides outside the gene matches: 5. In germline, CDR1 is MGHRA, CDR2 YSYEKL. This CDR3 spans 16 amino acids. The CDR3 DNA reads as TGCGCCAGCAGCCAGGGACAGGGGGAGGCTACAGATACGCAGTATTTT. Residues: CASSQGQGEATDTQYF.

This clone was seen just once. This rearrangement joins TRBV19 to TRBJ1-4, with D maybe TRBD1 (6 bases). Germline V gene data show CDR1 as LNHDA and CDR2 as SQIVND (reference sequence). V was shortened by 2 bases and J by 6 bases, with 13 bases between the two germline ends. CDR3 size: 15 residues. This CDR3 is CASSITGLLDEKLFF. CDR3 nucleotide sequence: TGTGCCAGTAGTATAACAGGGTTGTTGGATGAAAAACTGTTTTTT.

The chain combines TRBV5-1 with TRBJ2-7, with 8 bases identical to TRBD2. Germline values: CDR1 SGHRS, CDR2 YFSETQ. CDR3 length equals 14 residues. V shed 1 base, J shed 6 bases, and the junction held 6 bases outside the gene matches. The CDR3 DNA reads as TGCGCCAGCAGCTTGTATGGCGGGGGGTTCGAGCAGTACTTC. It translates to CASSLYGGGFEQYF.

The genes are TRBV4-1 and TRBJ1-1; D remains unclear. V lost 0 bases to trimming and J lost 3 bases, with 11 bases between them. There are 15 residues in the CDR3. Germline loops: CDR1 MGHRA, CDR2 YSYEKL. CDR3 DNA sequence: TGCGCCAGCAGCCAAGATGTTTTGGGCCACACTGAAGCTTTCTTT. As protein: CASSQDVLGHTEAFF.

V gene TRBV7-6 combines with J gene TRBJ2-3; D is possibly TRBD1 or TRBD2 (7 bases each). Looked up from germline, CDR1 is SGHVS and CDR2 is FNYEAQ. The CDR3 runs 15 residues. V lost 5 bases and J 3 bases, leaving 15 bases between the germline ends. CDR3 DNA sequence: TGTGCCAGCAGCCCCCGCCAGGGGGGGACAGATACGCAGTATTTT. Its translation is CASSPRQGGTDTQYF.

The rearrangement uses TRBV7-9 and TRBJ1-2; TRBD1 might be the D (6 bases). The CDR3 sequence is 14 residues long. Germline V CDR1 and CDR2: SEHNR, FQNEAQ (reference sequence). V lost 7 bases and J lost 6, with 18 bases in between. The CDR3 DNA reads TGTGCCAGCACCTTCGGGGGGGCCCCAGATGGCTACACCTTC. This codes for CASTFGGAPDGYTF.

This chain joins TRBV29-1 and TRBJ1-5; TRBD1 might be the D (6 bases). Per the germline V gene, CDR1 is SQVTM and CDR2 is ANQGSEA. The CDR3 runs 14 residues. Trimming pared 2 bases from V and 5 bases from J, leaving 13 bases between. The chain's CDR3 is CSVETGIGDQPQHF. The CDR3 nucleotides are TGCAGCGTTGAAACAGGGATTGGAGATCAGCCCCAGCATTTT.

This chain connects TRBV7-2 to TRBJ2-7, with D perhaps TRBD1 (6 bases). This CDR3 spans 14 amino acids. Germline V gene data show CDR1 as SGHTA and CDR2 as FQGNSA. V was pared by 5 bases and J by 3 bases, with 14 bases between. The CDR3 nucleotides read TGTGCCAGCAGCCTACAGGGACAAGGCTACGAGCAGTACTTC. This gives the protein CASSLQGQGYEQYF.

This chain connects TRBV6-1 to TRBJ1-5; D perhaps matches TRBD1 (5 bases). The CDR3 covers 15 residues. From germline, CDR1 is MNHNS and CDR2 SASEGT. Trimming took 7 bases from V and 4 from J, leaving 17 bases between them. The CDR3 is CASKMGRGSNQPQHF. The CDR3 nucleotides read TGTGCCAGCAAAATGGGAAGGGGTAGTAATCAGCCCCAGCATTTT.

This clone was seen only a few times. V and J are TRBV5-1 and TRBJ2-2; 8 positions match TRBD1. The V gene end was trimmed by 7 bases and the J gene end by 3 bases; junction bases not matched to a gene: 11. This CDR3 spans 16 amino acids. CDR1 is SGHRS, CDR2 YFSETQ, per germline. The CDR3 reads CASGPPGQEHTGELFF. In DNA, the CDR3 is TGCGCCAGCGGCCCTCCGGGACAGGAACACACCGGGGAGCTGTTTTTT.

This clone was found a few times. J is TRBJ1-6 and V is TRBV3-1 (or the pseudogene TRBV3-2); no clear D. Trimming removed 4 bases at V and 15 bases at J, with 4 bases between. Per germline, CDR1 LGHDT and CDR2 YNNKEL (reference sequence). The CDR3 covers 9 residues. For the CDR3, the DNA is TGTGCCAGCAGCCTTAGCCTCCACTTT. Translation: CASSLSLHF.

The chain joins TRBV5-1 to TRBJ2-7, with 8 bases matching TRBD2. The CDR3 contains 16 residues. J lost 2 bases, V lost 0 bases, and 7 bases had no gene match. Germline V gene sequence: CDR1 SGHRS, CDR2 YFSETQ. The DNA for the CDR3 is TGCGCCAGCAGCTTGGGGGAGGGGACTAGAACCTACGAGCAGTACTTC. As protein: CASSLGEGTRTYEQYF.

The chain is built from TRBV9 and TRBJ2-7, with 12 bases lining up with TRBD2. V trimming: 0 bases; J trimming: 4 bases; junction bases outside the gene matches: 5. In germline, CDR1 is SGDLS, CDR2 YYNGEE. The CDR3 loop spans 16 amino acids. This CDR3 is CASSVGLAGGQYEQYF. The CDR3 nucleotides are TGTGCCAGCAGCGTAGGGCTAGCGGGGGGGCAGTACGAGCAGTACTTC.

The chain recombines TRBV29-1 with TRBJ1-1, with TRBD1 matching 7 bases. This CDR3 is built from 11 residues. V lost 7 bases, J lost 8 bases, and 7 bases stayed unmatched. Per the germline V gene, CDR1 is SQVTM and CDR2 is ANQGSEA. DNA of the CDR3: TGCAGCGGGGGGGACAGTTACGAAGCTTTCTTT. It translates to CSGGDSYEAFF.

The chain couples TRBV7-8 to TRBJ2-7; 8 bases map to TRBD1. With 5 bases clipped from V and 6 bases from J, the junction kept 3 bases outside the gene matches. The CDR3 is 12 amino acids. The V gene's germline CDR1 is SGHVS and CDR2 FQNEAQ. The CDR3 reads CASSNTGGEQYF. CDR3 nucleotides: TGTGCCAGCAGCAATACAGGGGGCGAGCAGTACTTC.

This clone was detected only a few times. This rearrangement joins TRBV2 to TRBJ1-1; D gene ambiguous. The CDR3 extends over 13 amino acids. Germline lookup yields CDR1 SNHLY and CDR2 FYNNEI. V was clipped by 6 bases and J by 1 base, with 9 bases between them. The DNA for the CDR3 is TGTGCCAGCAGGGACCGACCGAACACTGAAGCTTTCTTT. This translates into CASRDRPNTEAFF.

The chain couples TRBV11-2 to TRBJ2-1, with no clear D. The germline V gene has CDR1 SGHAT and CDR2 FQNNGV. Trimming took 8 bases from V and 4 from J, leaving 9 bases between them. CDR3 size: 12 residues. CDR3 bases: TGTGCCAGCGGCAGACTGTACAATGAGCAGTTCTTC. This codes for CASGRLYNEQFF.